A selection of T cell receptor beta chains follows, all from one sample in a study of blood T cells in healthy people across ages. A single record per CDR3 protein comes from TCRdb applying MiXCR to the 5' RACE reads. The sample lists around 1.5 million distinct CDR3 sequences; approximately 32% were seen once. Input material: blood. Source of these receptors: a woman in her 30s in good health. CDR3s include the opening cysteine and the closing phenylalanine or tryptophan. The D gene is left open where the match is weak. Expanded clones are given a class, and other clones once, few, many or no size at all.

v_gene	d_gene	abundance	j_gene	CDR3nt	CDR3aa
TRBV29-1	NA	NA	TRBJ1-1	TGCAGCGTTGAAGAAACCGGGAATGATGAAGCTTTCTTT	CSVEETGNDEAFF
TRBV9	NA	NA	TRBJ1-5	TGTGCCAGCAGCGGTAAAAGGGGGTTGATCGGTCAGCCCCAGCATTTT	CASSGKRGLIGQPQHF
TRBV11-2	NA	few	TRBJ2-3	TGTGCCAGCAGCTTAGGAGCAGCGCCAGATACGCAGTATTTT	CASSLGAAPDTQYF
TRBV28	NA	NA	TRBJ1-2	TGTGCCAGCAGCCGACCTGGGCAGGTCACGGCATACACCTTC	CASSRPGQVTAYTF
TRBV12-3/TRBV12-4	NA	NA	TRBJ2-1	TGTGCCAGCACCCTCGGCGGTCATGAGCAGTTCTTC	CASTLGGHEQFF
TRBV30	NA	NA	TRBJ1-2	TGTGCCTGGAGTGACAGCTATGACTACACCTTC	CAWSDSYDYTF
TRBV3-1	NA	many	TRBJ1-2	TGTGCCAGCAGCCTGGATTCGGGGTACGGCTACACCTTC	CASSLDSGYGYTF
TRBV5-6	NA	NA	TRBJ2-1	TGTGCCAGCAGCCGAATATCGGAGTACGCGTACAATGAGCAGTTCTTC	CASSRISEYAYNEQFF
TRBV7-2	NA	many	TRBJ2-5	TGTGCCAGCAGCTCCCCCCAGCAACTTTCAAGGGAGACCCAGTACTTC	CASSSPQQLSRETQYF
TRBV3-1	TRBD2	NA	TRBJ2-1	TGTGCCAGCAACCAAGGACTAGCGGGAGGGCCTTGGAAGTTCTTC	CASNQGLAGGPWKFF
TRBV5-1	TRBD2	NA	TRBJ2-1	TGCGCCAGCAGCTCCCCCGGGACTAGCGGGAGAATCTCCTACAATGAGCAGTTCTTC	CASSSPGTSGRISYNEQFF
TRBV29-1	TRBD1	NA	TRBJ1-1	TGCAGCGCTGTACGGACAGGGGGAAGCACTGAAGCTTTCTTT	CSAVRTGGSTEAFF
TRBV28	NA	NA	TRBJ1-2	TGTGCCAGCAGGGGGACCCCTGGAAATGGCTACACCTTC	CASRGTPGNGYTF
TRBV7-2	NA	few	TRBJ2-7	TGTGCCAGCAGCGAGGGGCCTAGCTCCATCCGCGAGCAGTACTTC	CASSEGPSSIREQYF
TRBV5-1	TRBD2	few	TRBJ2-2	TGCGCCAGCAGCTTGGGGCTAGCGGGGGATATGAACACCGGGGAGCTGTTTTTT	CASSLGLAGDMNTGELFF
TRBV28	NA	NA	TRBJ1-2	TGTGCCAGCAGTTTACGGGACCTCTATTATGGCTACACCTTC	CASSLRDLYYGYTF
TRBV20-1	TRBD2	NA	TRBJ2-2	TGCAGTGCTAGACCTAGCGGGGGGGGCCGTAGCGGGGAGCTGTTTTTT	CSARPSGGGRSGELFF